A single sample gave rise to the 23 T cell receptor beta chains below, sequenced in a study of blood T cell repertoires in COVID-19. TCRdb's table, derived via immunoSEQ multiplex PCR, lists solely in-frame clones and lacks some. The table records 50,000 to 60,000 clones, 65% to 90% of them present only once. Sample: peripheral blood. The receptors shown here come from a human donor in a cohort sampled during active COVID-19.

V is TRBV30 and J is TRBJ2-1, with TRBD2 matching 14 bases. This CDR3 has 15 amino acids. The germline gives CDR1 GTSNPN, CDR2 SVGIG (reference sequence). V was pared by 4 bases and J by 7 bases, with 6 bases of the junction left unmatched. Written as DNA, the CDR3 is TGTGCCTGGAACACCGGGACTAGCGGGAGAAATGAGCAGTTCTTC. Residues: CAWNTGTSGRNEQFF.

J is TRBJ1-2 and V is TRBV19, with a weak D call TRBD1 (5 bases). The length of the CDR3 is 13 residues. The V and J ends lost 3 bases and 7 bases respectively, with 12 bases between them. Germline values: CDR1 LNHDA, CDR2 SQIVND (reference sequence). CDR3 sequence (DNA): TGTGCCAGTAGTATCAAAGGGGCGCGTGGCTACACCTTC. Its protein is CASSIKGARGYTF.

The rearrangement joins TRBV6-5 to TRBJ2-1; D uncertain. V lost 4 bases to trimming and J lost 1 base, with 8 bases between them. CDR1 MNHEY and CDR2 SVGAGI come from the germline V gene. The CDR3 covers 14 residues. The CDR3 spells CASSSLLSYNEQFF. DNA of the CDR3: TGTGCCAGCAGTTCACTACTTTCCTACAATGAGCAGTTCTTC.

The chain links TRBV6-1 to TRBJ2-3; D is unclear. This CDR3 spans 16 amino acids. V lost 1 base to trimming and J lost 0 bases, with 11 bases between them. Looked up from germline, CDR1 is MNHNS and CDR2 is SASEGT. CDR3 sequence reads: CASSEGRSRSTDTQYF. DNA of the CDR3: TGTGCCAGCAGTGAAGGTAGGTCTAGAAGCACAGATACGCAGTATTTT.

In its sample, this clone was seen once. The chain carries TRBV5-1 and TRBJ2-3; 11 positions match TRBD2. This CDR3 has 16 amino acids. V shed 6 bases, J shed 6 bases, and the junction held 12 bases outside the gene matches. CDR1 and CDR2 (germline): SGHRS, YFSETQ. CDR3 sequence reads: CASNSGGLAGGDTQYF. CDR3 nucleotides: TGCGCCAGCAATTCGGGCGGACTAGCGGGCGGGGATACGCAGTATTTT.

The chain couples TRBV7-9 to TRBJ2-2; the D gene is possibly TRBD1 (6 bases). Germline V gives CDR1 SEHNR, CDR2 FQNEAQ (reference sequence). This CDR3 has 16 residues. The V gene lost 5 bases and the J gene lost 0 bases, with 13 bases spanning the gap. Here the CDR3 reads CASSAQGGANTGELFF. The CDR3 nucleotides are TGTGCCAGCAGCGCGCAAGGGGGAGCGAACACCGGGGAGCTGTTTTTT.

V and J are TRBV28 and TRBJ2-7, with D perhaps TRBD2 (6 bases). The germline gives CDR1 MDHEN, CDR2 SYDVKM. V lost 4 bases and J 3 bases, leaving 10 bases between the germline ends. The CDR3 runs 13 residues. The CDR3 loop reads CASSSGGVYEQYF. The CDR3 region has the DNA TGTGCCAGCAGTTCCGGGGGTGTCTACGAGCAGTACTTC. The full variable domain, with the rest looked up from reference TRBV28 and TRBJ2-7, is DVKVTQSSRYLVKRTGEKVFLECVQDMDHENMFWYRQDPGLGLRLIYFSYDVKMKEKGDIPEGYSVSREKKERFSLILESASTNQTSMYLCASSSGGVYEQYFGPGTRLTVT.

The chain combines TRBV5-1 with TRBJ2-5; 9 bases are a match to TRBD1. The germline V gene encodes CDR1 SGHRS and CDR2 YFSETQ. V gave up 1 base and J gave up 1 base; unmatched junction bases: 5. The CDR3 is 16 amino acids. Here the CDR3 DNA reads TGCGCCAGCAGCTTGAACTACAGGGGGCCCCAAGAGACCCAGTACTTC. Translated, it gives CASSLNYRGPQETQYF. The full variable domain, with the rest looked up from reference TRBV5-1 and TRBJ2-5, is KAGVTQTPRYLIKTRGQQVTLSCSPISGHRSVSWYQQTPGQGLQFLFEYFSETQRNKGNFPGRFSGRQFSNSRSEMNVSTLELGDSALYLCASSLNYRGPQETQYFGPGTRLLVL.

CDR3 nucleotide sequence: TGTGCCAGCAGGGGACAGGGGGTAAGGGAGACCCAGTACTTC. Amino acid sequence: CASRGQGVRETQYF. The V gene is TRBV6-5, the J gene TRBJ2-5, with 11 bases that match TRBD1. Per germline, CDR1 MNHEY and CDR2 SVGAGI. This CDR3 has 14 amino acids. The ends lost 6 bases at V and 5 bases at J; junction bases unmatched: 5.

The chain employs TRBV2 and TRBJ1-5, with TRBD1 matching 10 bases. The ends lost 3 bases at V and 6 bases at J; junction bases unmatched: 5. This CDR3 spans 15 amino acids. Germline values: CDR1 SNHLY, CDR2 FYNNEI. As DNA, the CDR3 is TGTGCCAGCAGTGATGGGACAGGGGTTTTTCAGCCCCAGCATTTT. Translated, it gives CASSDGTGVFQPQHF.

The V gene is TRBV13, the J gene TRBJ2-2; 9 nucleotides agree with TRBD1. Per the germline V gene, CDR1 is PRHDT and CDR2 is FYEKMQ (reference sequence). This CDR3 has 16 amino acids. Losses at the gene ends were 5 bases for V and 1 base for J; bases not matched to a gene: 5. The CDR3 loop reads CASSPAGQGNTGELFF. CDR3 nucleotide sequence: TGTGCCAGCAGCCCGGCGGGACAGGGGAACACCGGGGAGCTGTTTTTT.

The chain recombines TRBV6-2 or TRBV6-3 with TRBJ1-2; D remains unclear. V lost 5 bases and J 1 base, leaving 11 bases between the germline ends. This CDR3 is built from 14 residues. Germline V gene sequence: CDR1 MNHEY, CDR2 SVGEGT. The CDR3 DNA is TGTGCCAGCAGTCAAGCCTACGTTAACTATGGCTACACCTTC. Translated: CASSQAYVNYGYTF.

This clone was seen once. The CDR3 sequence: CASSHRDSPNTEAFF. For the CDR3, the DNA is TGTGCCAGTAGTCACCGGGACAGCCCGAACACTGAAGCTTTCTTT. This sequence joins TRBV19 and TRBJ1-1; 7 bases are a match to TRBD1. The germline V gene encodes CDR1 LNHDA and CDR2 SQIVND (reference sequence). The CDR3 is 15 residues long. J lost 1 base, V lost 5 bases, and 7 bases had no gene match.

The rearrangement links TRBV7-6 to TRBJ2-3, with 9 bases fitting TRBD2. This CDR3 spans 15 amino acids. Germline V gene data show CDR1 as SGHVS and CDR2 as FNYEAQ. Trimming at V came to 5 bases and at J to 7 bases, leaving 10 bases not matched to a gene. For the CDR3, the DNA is TGTGCCAGCAGCCCGCGGCTAGCGGGATTTTATACGCAGTATTTT. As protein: CASSPRLAGFYTQYF. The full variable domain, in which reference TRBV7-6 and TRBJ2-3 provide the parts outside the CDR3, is GAGVSQSPRYKVTKRGQDVALRCDPISGHVSLYWYRQALGQGPEFLTYFNYEAQQDKSGLPNDRFSAERPEGSISTLTIQRTEQRDSAMYRCASSPRLAGFYTQYFGPGTRLTVL.

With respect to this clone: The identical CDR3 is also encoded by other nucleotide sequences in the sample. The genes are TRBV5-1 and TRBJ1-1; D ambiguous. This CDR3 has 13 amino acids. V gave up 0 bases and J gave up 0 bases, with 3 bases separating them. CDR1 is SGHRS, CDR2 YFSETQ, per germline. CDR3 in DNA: TGCGCCAGCAGCTTGGGAGTGAACACTGAAGCTTTCTTT. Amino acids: CASSLGVNTEAFF.

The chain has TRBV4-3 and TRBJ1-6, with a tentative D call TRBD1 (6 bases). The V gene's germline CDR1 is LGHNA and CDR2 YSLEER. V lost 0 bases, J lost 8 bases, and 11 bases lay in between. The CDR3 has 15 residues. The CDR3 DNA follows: TGCGCCAGCAGCCAAGATCAGGGGAGGGATTCACCCCTCCACTTT. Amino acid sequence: CASSQDQGRDSPLHF.

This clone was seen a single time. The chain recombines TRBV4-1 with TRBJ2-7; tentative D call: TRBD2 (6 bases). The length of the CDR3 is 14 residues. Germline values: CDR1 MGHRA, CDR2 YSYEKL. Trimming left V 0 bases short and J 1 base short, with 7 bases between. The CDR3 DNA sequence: TGCGCCAGCAGCCAAGATCTAGCGTCCTACGAGCAGTACTTC. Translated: CASSQDLASYEQYF.

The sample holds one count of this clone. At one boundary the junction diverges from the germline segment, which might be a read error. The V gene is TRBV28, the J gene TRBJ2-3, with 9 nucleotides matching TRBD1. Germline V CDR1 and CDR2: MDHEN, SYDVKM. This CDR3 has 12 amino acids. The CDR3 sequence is CASSLGQGNGDF. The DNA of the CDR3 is TGTGCCAGCAGTTTGGGACAGGGCAATGGCGATTTT.

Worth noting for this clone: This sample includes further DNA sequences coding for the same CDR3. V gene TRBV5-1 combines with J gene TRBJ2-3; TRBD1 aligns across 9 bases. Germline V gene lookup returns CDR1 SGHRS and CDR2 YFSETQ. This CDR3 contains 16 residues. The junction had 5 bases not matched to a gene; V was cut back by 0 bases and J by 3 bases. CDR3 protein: CASSLDPGQGTDTQYF. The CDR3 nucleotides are TGCGCCAGCAGCTTGGACCCGGGACAGGGAACAGATACGCAGTATTTT. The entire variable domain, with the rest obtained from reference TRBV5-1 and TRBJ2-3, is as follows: KAGVTQTPRYLIKTRGQQVTLSCSPISGHRSVSWYQQTPGQGLQFLFEYFSETQRNKGNFPGRFSGRQFSNSRSEMNVSTLELGDSALYLCASSLDPGQGTDTQYFGPGTRLTVL.

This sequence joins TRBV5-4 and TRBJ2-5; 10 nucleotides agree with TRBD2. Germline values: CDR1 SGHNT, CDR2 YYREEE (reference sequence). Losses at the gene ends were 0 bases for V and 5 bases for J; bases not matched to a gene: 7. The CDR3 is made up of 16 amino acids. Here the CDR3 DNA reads TGTGCCAGCAGCTTGGGGCCTAGCGGGAGCTTGGAGACCCAGTACTTC. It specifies CASSLGPSGSLETQYF. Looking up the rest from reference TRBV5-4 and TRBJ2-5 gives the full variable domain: ETGVTQSPTHLIKTRGQQVTLRCSSQSGHNTVSWYQQALGQGPQFIFQYYREEENGRGNFPPRFSGLQFPNYSSELNVNALELDDSALYLCASSLGPSGSLETQYFGPGTRLLVL.

CDR3 in amino acids: CASSLDRFSGGYTF. The CDR3 DNA follows: TGCGCCAGCAGCTTGGACCGATTTAGCGGAGGCTACACCTTC. The gene calls are TRBV5-1 and TRBJ1-2; D uncertain. The germline CDR1 and CDR2 sequences are SGHRS and YFSETQ. Trimming took off 0 bases at V and 8 bases at J, with 14 bases between the two ends. CDR3 length: 14 residues.

CDR3 loop: CASSLMGGSSYEQYF. The CDR3 nucleotides read TGTGCCAGCAGTTTGATGGGGGGTTCGTCCTACGAGCAGTACTTC. The chain employs TRBV7-9 and TRBJ2-7, with D perhaps TRBD2 (6 bases). Germline V gene lookup returns CDR1 SEHNR and CDR2 FQNEAQ (reference sequence). The V and J ends lost 6 bases and 1 base respectively, with 16 bases between them. The CDR3 loop spans 15 amino acids.

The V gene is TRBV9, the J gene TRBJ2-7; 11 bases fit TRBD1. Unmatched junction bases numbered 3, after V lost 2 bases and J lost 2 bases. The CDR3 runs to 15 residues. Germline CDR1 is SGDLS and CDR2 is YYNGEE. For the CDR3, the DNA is TGTGCCAGCAGCGTCGGACAGGGGGCTACCTACGAGCAGTACTTC. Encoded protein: CASSVGQGATYEQYF.